This T cell receptor (beta chain) emerged from a study of blood T cell repertoires in COVID-19 (dated by TCRdb to 2020 to 2022). Looking at the study overall: Collaborator samples came from the United States, Italy and Spain and covered acute and convalescent phases of COVID-19. The material from the prospective study consisted of cDNA or gDNA derived from T cells, B-cell-depleted T cells, or PBMCs. Deeply sampled blood TCRbeta repertoires from subjects exposed to, actively infected with, or recovered from COVID-19 were included in the dataset. The repertoires were released in a freely available public database intended as a resource for research on the immune response to SARS-CoV-2. Samples came from the ongoing ImmuneRACE study (first 160 participants) plus 1,254 subjects from 6 global collaborators. Nearly every sample came with metadata listing a de-identified subject ID, COVID-19 status, age in years and sex. HLA class I and class II types, where available, came from metadata supplied by the sample provider rather than from assay-based typing. The investigation overall reported the following: How much clinical and demographic metadata was included differed by source and by participant, and the metadata was provided uncurated.

For this clone: Its specific antigen is unknown. No quality values exist for individual bases; no much larger clone is one base distant. The sample holds other DNA sequences that translate to the same CDR3.

The immunoSEQ Assay, a bias-controlled multiplex PCR, was used to amplify TCRbeta CDR3 regions from genomic DNA. The original pipeline was this. Nucleated cell counts per sample were estimated from amplification of reference gene primers within the assay. To quantify the absolute abundance of each unique TCRbeta CDR3 rearrangement, sequence reads were collapsed and filtered. For each sample, productive Simpson clonality was calculated as the square root of Simpson's diversity index across productive rearrangements. In TCRdb, the immuneACCESS table is reduced to in-frame sequences with V and J assigned. These tables do not hold every clone; where another copy was compared, an unresolved V gene accounts for under half, and the others remain unexplained. V and J calls and clone size follow that table, whereas D and trimming were derived from the DNA. Across this sample there are approximately 400,000 clones, with about 90% seen only once. The ten most abundant clones make up 1% to 1.5% of the sample.

Taken from the germline V gene (reference sequence), the CDR1 and CDR2 loops are LNHDA and SQIVND. V is shortened by 1 base, J by 1 base, and the region joining them spans 7 bases. From the cysteine up to the phenylalanine, the CDR3 has a length of 14 residues. Kept here is only the CDR3 DNA, which spans 42 bases and is read in frame from base 1. In the prospective study, participants were about 18 to 95 years old, resided in fewer than 25 geographic areas of the United States, and were enrolled through a virtual design. In the prospective study, cohorts were assigned on the basis of participant-reported clinical history obtained from a screening survey and a study questionnaire. For ImmuneRACE Cohort 3, a participant was defined as recovered based on two consecutive negative NP/OP PCR tests, clearance by a healthcare professional, or resolution of symptoms. Mobile phlebotomists in the prospective study collected whole blood, serum and a nasopharyngeal or oropharyngeal swab from every participant. Over a roughly 2-month period, participants in the prospective study had the option of providing additional blood draws and questionnaires. Before DNA extraction, blood samples from the prospective study were shipped at room temperature or frozen.

This TCR was sampled from a man between 25 and 39 years old who had recovered from COVID-19. The V gene is TRBV19 and the J gene is TRBJ1-1; too little of a D gene remains to name it. Sequencing was carried out using PBMCs or T cells enriched from blood (not recorded which). The CDR3 loop reads CASSIGSGNTEAFF. The DNA sequence is TGTGCCAGTAGTATAGGAAGCGGGAACACTGAAGCTTTCTTT.